This is a list of T cell receptor beta chains from one sample in a study of T-cell reconstitution after alpha-beta-depleted transplantation in children. Via MiXCR, TCRdb re-called the PCR reads, giving one row per CDR3 protein. This table has approximately 340,000 distinct CDR3 sequences, 10% appearing once. The material was PBMCs from the stem cell graft donor, obtained from the stem cell graft. The receptors come from a human donor who donated a stem cell graft to a child with acute lymphoblastic leukemia. Both conserved end residues are part of each CDR3. A D gene is named only where the DNA matches it firmly. Where a row states a size, it is once, few, many or the class of an expanded clone; other rows omit it.

CSARALGTDTQYF | TGCAGTGCTCGGGCCCTAGGCACAGATACGCAGTATTTT | many | TRBJ2-3 | TRBV20-1 | .
CASSYGISGRPQRSYEQYF | TGTGCCAGCAGTTACGGGATTAGCGGGAGGCCGCAACGATCCTACGAGCAGTACTTC | . | TRBJ2-7 | TRBV6-5 | TRBD2
CASSYTGQGTGELFF | TGTGCCAGCAGCTACACCGGACAGGGGACCGGGGAGCTGTTTTTT | . | TRBJ2-2 | TRBV5-4 | TRBD1
CASSNRGNTGELFF | TGTGCCAGCAGTAACAGGGGCAACACCGGGGAGCTGTTTTTT | many | TRBJ2-2 | TRBV12-3/TRBV12-4 | TRBD1
CASSASLRGNIQYF | TGTGCCAGCAGTGCGAGCTTGCGGGGAAACATTCAGTACTTC | few | TRBJ2-4 | TRBV12-3/TRBV12-4 | .
CASSRTQGTQYF | TGTGCCAGCAGCCGTACTCAGGGGACGCAGTATTTT | few | TRBJ2-3 | TRBV12-3/TRBV12-4 | .
CSARGARSNTEAFF | TGCAGTGCTAGAGGGGCCAGGTCGAACACTGAAGCTTTCTTT | . | TRBJ1-1 | TRBV20-1 | .
CASSRGLAPLNEQFF | TGCGCCAGCAGCCGCGGACTAGCGCCACTCAATGAGCAGTTCTTC | few | TRBJ2-1 | TRBV10-2 | TRBD2
CASNSMSGRARCFNEQYF | TGTGCCAGCAACTCCATGAGCGGGAGGGCCCGTTGCTTCAACGAGCAGTACTTC | . | TRBJ2-7 | TRBV3-1 | TRBD2
CASSLAYHQETQYF | TGTGCCAGCAGCTTGGCTTATCACCAAGAGACCCAGTACTTC | . | TRBJ2-5 | TRBV5-5 | .
CASYGVIIYGYTF | TGTGCCAGCTATGGTGTGATCATATATGGCTACACCTTC | many | TRBJ1-2 | TRBV28 | .
CASSESSGSYEQYF | TGTGCCAGCAGTGAGTCATCCGGATCCTACGAGCAGTACTTC | . | TRBJ2-7 | TRBV25-1 | .
CSARDEGTTRGEQYF | TGCAGTGCTAGAGATGAGGGCACCACCAGGGGAGAGCAGTACTTC | many | TRBJ2-7 | TRBV20-1 | .
CASSQSPPRAGTEAFF | TGCGCCAGCAGCCAATCCCCCCCAAGGGCGGGCACTGAAGCTTTCTTT | . | TRBJ1-1 | TRBV4-1 | .
CASIRVGVANEKLFF | TGTGCCAGCATACGAGTGGGGGTTGCTAATGAAAAACTGTTTTTT | . | TRBJ1-4 | TRBV2 | .
CASSQGGGRAVAKNIQYF | TGTGCCAGCAGCCAAGGGGGTGGAAGGGCGGTAGCCAAAAACATTCAGTACTTC | many | TRBJ2-4 | TRBV4-2 | .
CASSLAPTATSNTGELFF | TGCGCCAGCAGCTTGGCCCCGACTGCTACTTCGAACACCGGGGAGCTGTTTTTT | . | TRBJ2-2 | TRBV5-1 | .
CASSVGTPNTGELFF | TGCGCCAGCAGCGTCGGGACACCGAACACCGGGGAGCTGTTTTTT | few | TRBJ2-2 | TRBV5-1 | .
CSARNLLSYNEQFF | TGCAGTGCTAGAAACTTACTCTCCTACAATGAGCAGTTCTTC | . | TRBJ2-1 | TRBV20-1 | .
CASSPLGQRNTEAFF | TGTGCCAGCAGCCCACTCGGACAGAGGAACACTGAAGCTTTCTTT | . | TRBJ1-1 | TRBV7-3 | .
CASRFYNEQFF | TGTGCCAGCAGATTTTACAATGAGCAGTTCTTC | few | TRBJ2-1 | TRBV28 | .
CASSLEGRVRGLRGYEQYF | TGCGCCAGCAGCTTGGAAGGCCGGGTAAGGGGGCTACGTGGCTACGAGCAGTACTTC | many | TRBJ2-7 | TRBV5-1 | TRBD1
CASSYGGGGGYTF | TGTGCCAGCAGTTACGGGGGAGGAGGTGGCTACACCTTC | few | TRBJ1-2 | TRBV6-5 | .
CASSLTVDSGNTIYF | TGTGCCAGCAGCTTAACGGTTGACTCTGGAAACACCATATATTTT | . | TRBJ1-3 | TRBV11-2 | .
CASSLVGGANTGELFF | TGTGCCAGCAGCTTAGTTGGGGGGGCAAACACCGGGGAGCTGTTTTTT | . | TRBJ2-2 | TRBV7-8 | .
CSVSDGPTEAFF | TGCAGCGTTTCCGATGGACCGACAGAAGCTTTCTTT | few | TRBJ1-1 | TRBV29-1 | .
CSARSLDRVYEQYF | TGCAGTGCTAGATCATTGGACAGGGTCTACGAGCAGTACTTC | . | TRBJ2-7 | TRBV20-1 | TRBD1
CASSLAIFRYQETQYF | TGCGCCAGCAGCTTGGCTATCTTCCGGTACCAAGAGACCCAGTACTTC | . | TRBJ2-5 | TRBV5-1 | .
CASSPLIAGGAADTQYF | TGTGCCAGCAGCCCGCTTATAGCGGGAGGGGCGGCAGATACGCAGTATTTT | . | TRBJ2-3 | TRBV7-2 | TRBD2
CASSRGGNQPQHF | TGTGCCAGCAGCCGAGGGGGCAATCAGCCCCAGCATTTT | many | TRBJ1-5 | TRBV7-8 | .
CASSLTGREMDTQYF | TGCGCCAGCAGCTTGACGGGGCGGGAAATGGATACGCAGTATTTT | . | TRBJ2-3 | TRBV5-1 | .
CASSPTRMNTEAFF | TGTGCCAGCAGTCCCACACGGATGAACACTGAAGCTTTCTTT | . | TRBJ1-1 | TRBV12-3/TRBV12-4 | .
CASSLGSRRTGNTYEQYF | TGTGCCAGCAGCTTAGGATCGAGGCGGACAGGCAACACCTACGAGCAGTACTTC | . | TRBJ2-7 | TRBV7-8 | TRBD1
CASSPGTGVLRGYTF | TGCGCCAGCAGCCCAGGGACAGGAGTCCTTCGGGGCTACACCTTC | . | TRBJ1-2 | TRBV4-3 | TRBD1
CASSLGTLSTDTQYF | TGTGCCAGCAGTTTAGGGACACTCAGCACAGATACGCAGTATTTT | many | TRBJ2-3 | TRBV28 | .
CASSPDPGTSTDTQYF | TGTGCCAGCAGCCCAGACCCCGGGACTAGCACAGATACGCAGTATTTT | once | TRBJ2-3 | TRBV7-6 | .
CASSRGQVVYNSPLHF | TGTGCCAGCAGTAGGGGACAGGTCGTTTATAATTCACCCCTCCACTTT | many | TRBJ1-6 | TRBV27 | TRBD1
CASSLSSFQGQFF | TGTGCCAGCAGTTTGAGCTCCTTCCAAGGGCAGTTCTTC | . | TRBJ2-1 | TRBV28 | .
CASSHEDRASYEQYF | TGTGCCAGCAGCCATGAAGACAGGGCCTCCTACGAGCAGTACTTC | many | TRBJ2-7 | TRBV3-1 | TRBD1
CSVEDRLAGTTDTQYF | TGCAGCGTTGAAGATCGTCTAGCGGGTACCACAGATACGCAGTATTTT | few | TRBJ2-3 | TRBV29-1 | TRBD2
CSVDIGGAGSPLHF | TGCAGCGTTGATATAGGGGGCGCGGGGTCACCCCTCCACTTT | many | TRBJ1-6 | TRBV29-1 | TRBD1
CASSVEPRTGRYEQYF | TGTGCCAGCAGCGTAGAGCCAAGGACAGGGAGGTACGAGCAGTACTTC | many | TRBJ2-7 | TRBV9 | TRBD1
CASSSTGGEETQYF | TGTGCCAGCAGTTCTACAGGGGGCGAAGAGACCCAGTACTTC | many | TRBJ2-5 | TRBV5-4 | TRBD1
CASSLRDNSYEQYF | TGCGCCAGCAGCCTCCGGGACAACTCCTACGAGCAGTACTTC | few | TRBJ2-7 | TRBV4-1 | .
CASSLSSVAGGETQYF | TGTGCCAGCAGCTTATCCTCAGTAGCGGGAGGAGAGACCCAGTACTTC | . | TRBJ2-5 | TRBV7-2 | TRBD2
CASSLALAGRETQYF | TGTGCCAGCAGCTTAGCCCTAGCGGGAAGGGAGACCCAGTACTTC | few | TRBJ2-5 | TRBV7-9 | TRBD2
CASSLSQITSYEQYF | TGTGCCAGCAGTTTATCCCAAATCACAAGCTACGAGCAGTACTTC | . | TRBJ2-7 | TRBV12-3/TRBV12-4 | .
CASSWGTGTSYEQYF | TGTGCCAGCAGTTGGGGGACAGGGACCTCCTACGAGCAGTACTTC | few | TRBJ2-7 | TRBV27 | TRBD1
CATSREGQNQETQYF | TGTGCCACCAGCAGAGAAGGACAGAATCAAGAGACCCAGTACTTC | many | TRBJ2-5 | TRBV15 | .
CASSLDPGHTNTGELFF | TGCGCCAGCAGCCTGGATCCGGGACACACGAACACCGGGGAGCTGTTTTTT | . | TRBJ2-2 | TRBV5-1 | .
CASSLAASTGELFF | TGTGCCAGCAGCTTAGCTGCAAGCACCGGGGAGCTGTTTTTT | . | TRBJ2-2 | TRBV7-9 | .
CAISSGSVHEQYF | TGTGCCATCAGTAGCGGGAGCGTCCACGAGCAGTACTTC | many | TRBJ2-7 | TRBV10-3 | TRBD2
CASSSPGTSGINEQFF | TGTGCCAGCAGTTCTCCCGGGACTAGCGGGATAAATGAGCAGTTCTTC | few | TRBJ2-1 | TRBV28 | TRBD2
CASKIWREETQYF | TGTGCCAGCAAAATCTGGAGGGAGGAGACCCAGTACTTC | . | TRBJ2-5 | TRBV3-1 | .
CASSLAPGNEQFF | TGCGCCAGCAGCTTGGCCCCCGGCAATGAGCAGTTCTTC | many | TRBJ2-1 | TRBV5-1 | .